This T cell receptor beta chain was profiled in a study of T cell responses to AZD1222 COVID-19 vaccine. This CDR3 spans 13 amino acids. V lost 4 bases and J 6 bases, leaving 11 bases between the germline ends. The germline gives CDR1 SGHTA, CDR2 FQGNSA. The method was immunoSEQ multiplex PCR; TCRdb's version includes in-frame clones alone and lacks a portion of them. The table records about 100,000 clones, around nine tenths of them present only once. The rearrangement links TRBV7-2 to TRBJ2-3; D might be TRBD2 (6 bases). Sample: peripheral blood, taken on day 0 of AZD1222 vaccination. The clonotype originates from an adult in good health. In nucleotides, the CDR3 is TGTGCCAGCAGCTCGACTAGTATGGATACGCAGTATTTT. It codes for CASSSTSMDTQYF.